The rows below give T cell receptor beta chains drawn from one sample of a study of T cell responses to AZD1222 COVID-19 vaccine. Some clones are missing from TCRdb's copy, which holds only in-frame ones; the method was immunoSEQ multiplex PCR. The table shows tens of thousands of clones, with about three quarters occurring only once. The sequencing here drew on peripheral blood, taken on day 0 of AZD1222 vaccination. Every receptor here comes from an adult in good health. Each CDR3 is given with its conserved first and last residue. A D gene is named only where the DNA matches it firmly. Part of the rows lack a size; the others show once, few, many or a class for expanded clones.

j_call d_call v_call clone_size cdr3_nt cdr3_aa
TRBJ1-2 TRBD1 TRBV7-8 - TGTGCCAGCAGCTTAGGCCCGAGACAGGGTGTAAATGGCTACACCTTC CASSLGPRQGVNGYTF
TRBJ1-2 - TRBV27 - TGTGCCAGCACCTCAAGGACCTGGGCAGGCTACACCTTC CASTSRTWAGYTF
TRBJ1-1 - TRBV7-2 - TGTGCCAGCAGCTACCTACAGGGTACCACTGAAGCTTTCTTT CASSYLQGTTEAFF
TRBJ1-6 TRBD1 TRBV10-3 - TGTGCCATCAGACAGGGGTGGAATTCACCCCTCCACTTT CAIRQGWNSPLHF
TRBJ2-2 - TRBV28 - TGTGCCAGCAGTTTGAGGTGGGGGATAGGGGCGGCCGGGGAGCTGTTTTTT CASSLRWGIGAAGELFF
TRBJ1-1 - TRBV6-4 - TGTGCCTGGGGGGCGGGCCCGAACACTGAAGCTTTCTTT CAWGAGPNTEAFF
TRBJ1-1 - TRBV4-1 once TGCGCCAGCAGCCAAGATATGGGATATGGCACTGAAGCTTTCTTT CASSQDMGYGTEAFF
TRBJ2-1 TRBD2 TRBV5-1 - TGCGCCAGCAGTTTTGGGACAGCCGGGACTAGCGGGAGGAATGAGCAGTTCTTC CASSFGTAGTSGRNEQFF
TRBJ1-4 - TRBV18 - TGTGCCAGCTCACCCGAAGGTTTGGGTGAAAAACTGTTTTTT CASSPEGLGEKLFF
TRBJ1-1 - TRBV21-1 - TGTGCCAGCAGCAAAAAGGGACAGGGGGAGGTGGACACTGAAGCTTTCTTT CASSKKGQGEVDTEAFF
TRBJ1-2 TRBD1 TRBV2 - TGTGCCAGCAGTGTTAGACAGGGAAGATACTATGGCTACACCTTC CASSVRQGRYYGYTF
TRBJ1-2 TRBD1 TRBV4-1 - TGCGCCAGCAGCCAAGAAAGGGGGCTTGGCTATGGCTACACCTTC CASSQERGLGYGYTF
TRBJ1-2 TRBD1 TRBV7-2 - TGTGCCAGCAGCTCTGGGACAGGGGGCTTATATGGCTACACCTTC CASSSGTGGLYGYTF
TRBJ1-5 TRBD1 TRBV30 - TGTGCCTGGAGTGGGACAGGGAATCAGCCCCAGCATTTT CAWSGTGNQPQHF
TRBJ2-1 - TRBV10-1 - TGCGCCAGCAGTGGGGCGGGGACCTACAATGAGCAGTTCTTC CASSGAGTYNEQFF
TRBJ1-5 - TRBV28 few TGTGCCAGCAGTTTCCAGATTAGCAATCAGCCCCAGCATTTT CASSFQISNQPQHF
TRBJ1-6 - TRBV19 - TGTGCCAGTAGTATAGGGTATAATTCACCCCTCCACTTT CASSIGYNSPLHF
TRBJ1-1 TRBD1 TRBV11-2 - TGTGCCAGCAGCGCCCGGACAGGGATGAACACTGAAGCTTTCTTT CASSARTGMNTEAFF
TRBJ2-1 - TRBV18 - TGTGCCAGCTCACCACCGGCTAGCAATGAGCAGTTCTTC CASSPPASNEQFF
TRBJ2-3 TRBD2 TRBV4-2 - TGTGCCAGCAGCCAGGAGGGACTAGCGGGAGCTGGGCCAGATACGCAGTATTTT CASSQEGLAGAGPDTQYF
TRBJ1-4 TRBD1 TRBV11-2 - TGTGCCAGCAGCGAAGGGACAGGGGGAGCGGGTAATGAAAAACTGTTTTTT CASSEGTGGAGNEKLFF
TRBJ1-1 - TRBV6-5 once TGTGCCACCACGAGACAGTTTGAAGCTTTCTTT CATTRQFEAFF
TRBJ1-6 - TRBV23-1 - TGCGCCAGCAGTCATCCCGGGACCCAAGTAGATAATTCACCCCTCCACTTT CASSHPGTQVDNSPLHF
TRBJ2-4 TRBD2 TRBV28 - TGTGCCAGCAGTTCGAGCGGGGGGGCTGCTCGCATTCAGTACTTC CASSSSGGAARIQYF
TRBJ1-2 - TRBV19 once TGTGCCAGTAGTATAGGGAGCAGGGTCTATGGCTACACCTTC CASSIGSRVYGYTF
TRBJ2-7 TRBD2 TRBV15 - TGTGCCACCAGCAGAGAACAAATTCTAACTAGCGGGAGATTCTACGAGCAGTACTTC CATSREQILTSGRFYEQYF
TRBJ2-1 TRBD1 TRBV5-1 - TGCGCCAGCAGCCCAGGACAGGGCAATGAGCAGTTCTTC CASSPGQGNEQFF
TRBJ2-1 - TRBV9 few TGTGCCAGCAGCTTAACTGGCTCAATAGGGAGCTCCTACAATGAGCAGTTCTTC CASSLTGSIGSSYNEQFF
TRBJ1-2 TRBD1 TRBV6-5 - TGTGCCAGCAGTTCCCGGGACAGGGATAACTATGGCTACACCTTC CASSSRDRDNYGYTF
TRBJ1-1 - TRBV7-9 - TGTGCCAGCAGCTTACTGCAGGGGACTGAAGCTTTCTTT CASSLLQGTEAFF
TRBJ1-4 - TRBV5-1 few TGCGCCAGCAGTCCCAGGTTGAATGAAAAACTGTTTTTT CASSPRLNEKLFF
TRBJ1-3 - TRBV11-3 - TGTGCCAGCATCAACCAGCCGACTCCTAGATCTGGAAACACCATATATTTT CASINQPTPRSGNTIYF
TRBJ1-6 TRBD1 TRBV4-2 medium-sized TGTGCCAGCAGACCCAACCAGCAGGGGGCGATTTCACCCCTCCACTTT CASRPNQQGAISPLHF
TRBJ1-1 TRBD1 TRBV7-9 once TGTGCCAGCAGAGAGCGGGGACAGGGGTATATGAACACTGAAGCTTTCTTT CASRERGQGYMNTEAFF
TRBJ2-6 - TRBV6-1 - TGTGCCAGCAGGGAAAGAGGTGGCGGAGTCAACTCTGGGGCCAACGTCCTGACTTTC CASRERGGGVNSGANVLTF
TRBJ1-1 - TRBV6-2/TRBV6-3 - TGTGCCAGCAGTAACGCAGGGAACACTGAAGCTTTCTTT CASSNAGNTEAFF
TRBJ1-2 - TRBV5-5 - TGTGCCAGCAGCCGAGAAAGGCCTTCCTGCGGACGGAATGGCTACACCTTC CASSRERPSCGRNGYTF